This is a list of T cell receptor beta chains from one sample in a study of cytomegalovirus exposure and HLA in healthy donors. The assay was immunoSEQ multiplex PCR, and TCRdb's table has in-frame clones only and misses some. The sample holds some 90,000 clones, over 60% seen once. The specimen sequenced was PBMCs. Source of these receptors: a female donor in good health and CMV-seronegative. Both conserved end residues are part of each CDR3. D genes are given only for firm matches. The size entry is marked missing in some rows and otherwise reads once, few, many or a size class.

d_gene | j_gene | v_gene | abundance | CDR3aa | CDR3nt
- | TRBJ1-1 | TRBV7-8 | - | CASSFAERTEAFF | TGTGCCAGCAGCTTTGCAGAGAGGACTGAAGCTTTCTTT
TRBD2 | TRBJ2-4 | TRBV28 | - | CASSFRLAGKNIQYF | TGTGCCAGCAGTTTTCGGCTAGCGGGCAAAAACATTCAGTACTTC
- | TRBJ2-3 | TRBV30 | few | CAWSVQGHTQYF | TGTGCCTGGAGTGTTCAGGGTCATACGCAGTATTTT
TRBD2 | TRBJ2-3 | TRBV7-8 | - | CASSFKAGLPMPTDTQYF | TGTGCCAGCAGTTTTAAAGCGGGACTACCAATGCCCACAGATACGCAGTATTTT
TRBD1 | TRBJ2-5 | TRBV2 | - | CASSRGRETQYF | TGTGCCAGCAGTAGGGGGCGTGAGACCCAGTACTTC
- | TRBJ2-2 | TRBV7-9 | - | CASSPDTGELFF | TGTGCCAGCAGCCCCGACACCGGGGAGCTGTTTTTT
TRBD2 | TRBJ2-5 | TRBV27 | - | CASSLRSLRLAGVYQETQYF | TGTGCCAGCAGTTTGCGGAGTCTGCGACTAGCGGGGGTCTACCAAGAGACCCAGTACTTC
- | TRBJ1-2 | TRBV6-5 | - | CASRGAAGYTF | TGTGCCAGCAGGGGGGCAGCGGGCTACACCTTC
- | TRBJ2-7 | TRBV29-1 | - | CSVLEGTYEQYF | TGCAGCGTTTTAGAGGGAACCTACGAGCAGTACTTC
- | TRBJ2-3 | TRBV7-2 | - | CASSLLGADTTDTQYF | TGTGCCAGCAGCTTATTGGGGGCGGACACCACAGATACGCAGTATTTT
- | TRBJ1-1 | TRBV5-1 | - | CASSLEAQGMNTEAFF | TGCGCCAGCAGCTTGGAGGCCCAGGGGATGAACACTGAAGCTTTCTTT
- | TRBJ2-3 | TRBV5-6 | - | CASRTRGQGGGRRTDTQYF | TGTGCCAGCAGAACTCGCGGGCAGGGAGGGGGGAGAAGAACAGATACGCAGTATTTT
- | TRBJ1-2 | TRBV30 | few | CAWSVTGMGGYTF | TGTGCCTGGAGTGTAACAGGGATGGGTGGCTACACCTTC
TRBD1 | TRBJ1-5 | TRBV9 | - | CADRRPYSNQPQHF | TGTGCGGACAGGAGACCATATAGCAATCAGCCCCAGCATTTT
TRBD1 | TRBJ1-6 | TRBV6-5 | - | CASSRRDRGGSPLHF | TGTGCCAGCAGCAGGCGGGACAGGGGAGGTTCACCCCTCCACTTT
- | TRBJ2-7 | TRBV7-9 | - | CASSLQGYEQYF | TGTGCCAGCAGCCTACAGGGATACGAGCAGTACTTC
- | TRBJ1-2 | TRBV28 | - | CASSSWALGYTF | TGTGCCAGCTCCTCTTGGGCGCTTGGCTACACCTTC
- | TRBJ2-7 | TRBV30 | - | CAWMGGVEQYF | TGTGCCTGGATGGGCGGGGTTGAGCAGTACTTC
- | TRBJ1-2 | TRBV28 | - | CASISGTNNYGYTF | TGTGCCAGCATCTCGGGGACAAATAACTATGGCTACACCTTC
- | TRBJ2-5 | TRBV5-1 | - | CASIRRKQEAQYF | TGCGCCAGCATAAGGCGCAAACAAGAGGCCCAGTACTTC
- | TRBJ1-1 | TRBV29-1 | - | CSVHQAGLNTEAFF | TGCAGCGTTCACCAGGCAGGGCTGAACACTGAAGCTTTCTTT
- | TRBJ2-1 | TRBV29-1 | - | CSATPLGGYNEQFF | TGCAGCGCCACCCCCCTAGGCGGATACAATGAGCAGTTCTTC
TRBD1 | TRBJ1-1 | TRBV5-1 | - | CASSWGTGVVDTEAFF | TGCGCCAGCAGCTGGGGGACAGGGGTTGTGGACACTGAAGCTTTCTTT
TRBD1 | TRBJ2-5 | TRBV4-3 | - | CASSQGARTGGRETQYF | TGCGCCAGCAGCCAAGGGGCTAGGACAGGGGGCAGAGAGACCCAGTACTTC